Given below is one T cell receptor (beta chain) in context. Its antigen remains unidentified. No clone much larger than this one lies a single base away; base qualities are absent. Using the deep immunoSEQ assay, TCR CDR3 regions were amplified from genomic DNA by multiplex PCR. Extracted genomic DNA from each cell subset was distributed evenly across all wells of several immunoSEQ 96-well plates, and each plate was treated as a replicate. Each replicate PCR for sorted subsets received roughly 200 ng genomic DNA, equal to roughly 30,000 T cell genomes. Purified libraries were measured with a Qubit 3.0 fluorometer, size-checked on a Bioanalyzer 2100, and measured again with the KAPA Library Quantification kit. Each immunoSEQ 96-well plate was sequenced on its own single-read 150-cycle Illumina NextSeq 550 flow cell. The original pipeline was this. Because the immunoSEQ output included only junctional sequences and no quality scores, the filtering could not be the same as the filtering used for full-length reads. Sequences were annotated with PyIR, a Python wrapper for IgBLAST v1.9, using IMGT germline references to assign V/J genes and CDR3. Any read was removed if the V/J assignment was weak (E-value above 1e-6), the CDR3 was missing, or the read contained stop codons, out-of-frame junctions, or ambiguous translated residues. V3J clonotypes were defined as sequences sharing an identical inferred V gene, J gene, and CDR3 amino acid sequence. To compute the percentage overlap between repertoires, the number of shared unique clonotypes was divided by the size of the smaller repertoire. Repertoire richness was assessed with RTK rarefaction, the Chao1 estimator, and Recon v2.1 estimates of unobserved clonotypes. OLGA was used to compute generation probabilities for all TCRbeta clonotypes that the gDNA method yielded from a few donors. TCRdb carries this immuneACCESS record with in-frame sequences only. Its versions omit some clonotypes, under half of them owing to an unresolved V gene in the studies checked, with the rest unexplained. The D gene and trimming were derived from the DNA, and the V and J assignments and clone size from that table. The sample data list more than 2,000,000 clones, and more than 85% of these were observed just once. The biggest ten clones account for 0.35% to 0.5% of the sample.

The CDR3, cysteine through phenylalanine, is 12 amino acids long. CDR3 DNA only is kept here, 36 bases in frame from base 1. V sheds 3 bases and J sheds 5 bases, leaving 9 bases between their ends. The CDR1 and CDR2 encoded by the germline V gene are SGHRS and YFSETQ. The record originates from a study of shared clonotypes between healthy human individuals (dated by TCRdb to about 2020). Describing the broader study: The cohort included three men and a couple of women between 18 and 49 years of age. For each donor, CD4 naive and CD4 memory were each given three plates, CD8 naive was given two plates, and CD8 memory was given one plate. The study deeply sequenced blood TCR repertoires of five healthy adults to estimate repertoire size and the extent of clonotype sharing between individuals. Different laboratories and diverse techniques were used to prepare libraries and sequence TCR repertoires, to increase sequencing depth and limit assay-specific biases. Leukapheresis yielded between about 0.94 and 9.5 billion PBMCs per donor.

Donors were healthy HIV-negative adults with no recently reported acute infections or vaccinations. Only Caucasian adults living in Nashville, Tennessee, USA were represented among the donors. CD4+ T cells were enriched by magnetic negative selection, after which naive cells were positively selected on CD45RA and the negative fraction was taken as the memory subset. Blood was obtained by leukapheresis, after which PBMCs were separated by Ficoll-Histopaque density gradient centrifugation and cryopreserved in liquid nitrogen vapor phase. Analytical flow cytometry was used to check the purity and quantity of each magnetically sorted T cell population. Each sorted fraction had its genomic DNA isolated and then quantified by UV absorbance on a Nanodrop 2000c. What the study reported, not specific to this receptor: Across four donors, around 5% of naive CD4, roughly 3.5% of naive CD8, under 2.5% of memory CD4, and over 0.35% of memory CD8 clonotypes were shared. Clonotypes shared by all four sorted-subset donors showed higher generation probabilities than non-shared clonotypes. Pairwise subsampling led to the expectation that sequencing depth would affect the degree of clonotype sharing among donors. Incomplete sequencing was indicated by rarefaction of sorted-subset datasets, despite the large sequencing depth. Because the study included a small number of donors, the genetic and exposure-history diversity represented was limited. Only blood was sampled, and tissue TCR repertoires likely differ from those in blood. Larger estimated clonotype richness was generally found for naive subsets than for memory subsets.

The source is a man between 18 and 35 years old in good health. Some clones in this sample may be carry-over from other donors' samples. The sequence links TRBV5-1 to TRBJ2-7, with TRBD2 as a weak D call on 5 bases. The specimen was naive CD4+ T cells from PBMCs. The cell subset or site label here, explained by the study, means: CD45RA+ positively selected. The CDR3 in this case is CASSYGLDEQYF. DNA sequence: TGCGCCAGCAGCTACGGACTCGACGAGCAGTACTTC.